Listed below are T cell receptor beta chains from one sample, sequenced in a study of early T cells in non-severe SARS-CoV-2 infection. TCRdb redid the calling of the 5' RACE reads with MiXCR, one entry per CDR3 protein. The data contain tens of thousands of distinct CDR3 sequences, roughly 8% of them singletons. What was sequenced was whole blood. Receptor source: an adult who was a healthcare worker with PCR-confirmed SARS-CoV-2 infection or an uninfected control (not recorded which). Each CDR3 is given with its conserved first and last residue. Fields, in order: clone size, V gene, D gene, J gene, CDR3 DNA, CDR3 protein. The D gene is left open where the match is weak. Expanded clones get a size class; other rows say once, few or many, or leave the size out.

clone size: NA; V gene: TRBV7-2; D gene: TRBD1; J gene: TRBJ2-7; CDR3 DNA: TGTGCCAGCAGCTTCCGGACAGGGGGCTCCTACGAGCAGTACTTC; CDR3 protein: CASSFRTGGSYEQYF
clone size: few; V gene: TRBV2; D gene: NA; J gene: TRBJ1-1; CDR3 DNA: TGTGCCAGCACTACAGTGACGAACACTGAAGCTTTCTTT; CDR3 protein: CASTTVTNTEAFF
clone size: few; V gene: TRBV5-5; D gene: NA; J gene: TRBJ2-7; CDR3 DNA: TGTGCCAGCAGCTTAGACGGACATGGAACCTACGAGCAGTACTTC; CDR3 protein: CASSLDGHGTYEQYF
clone size: few; V gene: TRBV21-1; D gene: NA; J gene: TRBJ2-2; CDR3 DNA: TGTGCCAGCAGCAAACCCCGGGACAGGGTATACACCGGGGAGCTGTTTTTT; CDR3 protein: CASSKPRDRVYTGELFF
clone size: NA; V gene: TRBV5-1; D gene: TRBD1; J gene: TRBJ2-5; CDR3 DNA: TGCGCCAGCAGCTGGGAGACAGGGATGGACCAAGAGACCCAGTACTTC; CDR3 protein: CASSWETGMDQETQYF
clone size: few; V gene: TRBV7-6; D gene: NA; J gene: TRBJ1-5; CDR3 DNA: TGTGCCAGCAGCCCAGGTGGAATAAGTCAGCCCCAGCATTTT; CDR3 protein: CASSPGGISQPQHF
clone size: many; V gene: TRBV25-1; D gene: NA; J gene: TRBJ2-2; CDR3 DNA: TGTGCCAGCAGTGGGATGGGGGGAACCGGGGAGCTGTTTTTT; CDR3 protein: CASSGMGGTGELFF
clone size: many; V gene: TRBV6-1; D gene: NA; J gene: TRBJ2-7; CDR3 DNA: TGTGCCAGCACCCGCGACGGGGCGCTAGGGGCCTACGAGCAGTACTTC; CDR3 protein: CASTRDGALGAYEQYF
clone size: many; V gene: TRBV7-9; D gene: TRBD1; J gene: TRBJ1-5; CDR3 DNA: TGTGCCAGCAGCGCGGGACAGGGCTATCAGCCCCAGCATTTT; CDR3 protein: CASSAGQGYQPQHF
clone size: NA; V gene: TRBV7-8; D gene: NA; J gene: TRBJ2-7; CDR3 DNA: TGTGCCAGCAGCCCCCGGTCGCCAGGGAGCTCCTACGAGCAGTACTTC; CDR3 protein: CASSPRSPGSSYEQYF
clone size: NA; V gene: TRBV29-1; D gene: NA; J gene: TRBJ2-7; CDR3 DNA: TGCAGCGTTGAAGCAGGATACGAGCAGTACTTC; CDR3 protein: CSVEAGYEQYF